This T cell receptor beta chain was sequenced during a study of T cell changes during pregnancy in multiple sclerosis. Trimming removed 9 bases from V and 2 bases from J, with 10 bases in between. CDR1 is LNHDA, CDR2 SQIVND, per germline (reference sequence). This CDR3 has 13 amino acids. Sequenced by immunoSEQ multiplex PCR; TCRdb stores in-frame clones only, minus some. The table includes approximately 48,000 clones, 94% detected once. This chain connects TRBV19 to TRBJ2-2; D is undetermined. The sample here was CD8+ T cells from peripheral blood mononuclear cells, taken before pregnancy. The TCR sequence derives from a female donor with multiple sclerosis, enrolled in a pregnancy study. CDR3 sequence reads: CASKTDNTGELFF. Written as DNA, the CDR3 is TGTGCCAGCAAGACTGATAACACCGGGGAGCTGTTTTTT.